These 25 T cell receptor beta chains share one sample of origin, sequenced in a study of human T cells and chemical hapten exposure. Time point given: patch test 3, about 24 weeks after DPC sensitization. Documented treatment: therapeutic diphenylcyclopropenone sensitization with weekly scalp DPC. TCRdb reprocessed the RACE reads with MiXCR, giving one entry per CDR3 protein. The table lists some 170,000 distinct CDR3 sequences, 25% to 30% of them singletons. The sequenced sample was whole blood, obtained in connection with sensitization to the hapten diphenylcyclopropenone (DPC). All receptors come from a woman under 30 with alopecia areata. Some clones in this sample may be carry-over from other donors' samples.

The rearrangement links TRBV10-1 to TRBJ1-1; D is unclear. V was shortened by 10 bases and J by 0 bases, with 9 bases between the two germline ends. The CDR3 is 12 residues long. Per germline, CDR1 WNHNN and CDR2 SYGVQD (reference sequence). The CDR3 is CAILFLNTEAFF. The DNA for the CDR3 is TGCGCCATTCTGTTTTTGAACACTGAAGCTTTCTTT.

This clonotype was detected only a few times. J is TRBJ2-2 and V is TRBV5-6; no firm D call. Germline loops: CDR1 SGHDT, CDR2 YYEEEE. V was clipped by 0 bases and J by 6 bases, with 9 bases between them. The CDR3 loop spans 14 amino acids. In DNA, the CDR3 is TGTGCCAGCAGCTTGGACCCGGGTGCCGGGGAGCTGTTTTTT. It yields the protein CASSLDPGAGELFF.

There are many counts of this clonotype. The CDR3 loop is CSAREDRLYGYTF. The CDR3 bases are TGCAGTGCTAGGGAGGACCGTCTCTATGGCTACACCTTC. The J gene is TRBJ1-2, the V gene TRBV20-1; no clear D. CDR1 DFQATT and CDR2 SNEGSKA come from the germline V gene (reference sequence). The ends were cut back, 3 bases at V and 4 bases at J, with 12 bases in the middle. This CDR3 has 13 residues.

The V call is TRBV12-3 or TRBV12-4, the J call TRBJ2-7, with a possible D match to TRBD1 (6 bases). With 6 bases removed from V and 1 base from J, the gap between germline ends came to 10 bases. The CDR3 spans 13 residues. The CDR3 sequence is CASRAGVSYEQYF. The CDR3 DNA reads as TGTGCCAGCAGAGCAGGGGTATCCTACGAGCAGTACTTC.

The chain links TRBV7-2 to TRBJ2-5, with unresolved D. The germline V gene has CDR1 SGHTA and CDR2 FQGNSA. Trimming pared 1 base from V and 7 bases from J, leaving 4 bases between. The CDR3 consists of 11 residues. DNA of the CDR3: TGTGCCAGCAGCTTAGTTGGGACCCAGTACTTC. This codes for CASSLVGTQYF.

This clonotype showed up many times. CDR3 sequence reads: CASSVGASTDTQYF. CDR3 nucleotide sequence: TGTGCCAGCAGCGTAGGGGCCAGCACAGATACGCAGTATTTT. The chain couples TRBV9 to TRBJ2-3; unclear D gene. V lost 0 bases to trimming and J lost 0 bases, with 5 bases between them. Germline CDR1 SGDLS, CDR2 YYNGEE. This CDR3 spans 14 amino acids.

V gene TRBV7-2 combines with J gene TRBJ1-2; D perhaps matches TRBD1 (5 bases). Germline V gives CDR1 SGHTA, CDR2 FQGNSA. There are 12 residues in the CDR3. Between the trimmed V and J ends, which lost 5 bases and 5 bases, there was a span of 9 bases. The CDR3 region is CASSREGYGYTF. Written as DNA, the CDR3 is TGTGCCAGCAGCAGAGAGGGGTATGGCTACACCTTC.

The chain is built from TRBV4-1 and TRBJ1-5; D gene unclear. CDR1 is MGHRA, CDR2 YSYEKL, per germline. The CDR3 contains 15 residues. The ends were cut back, 2 bases at V and 5 bases at J, with 13 bases in the middle. The DNA of the CDR3 is TGCGCCAGCAGCCAACTGACAAGTCGGGATCAGCCCCAGCATTTT. It is translated as CASSQLTSRDQPQHF.

As concerns this clonotype: A much more abundant neighbour one base away suggests this may be a read error. The V gene is TRBV7-3, the J gene TRBJ1-6; no clear D gene. Between the trimmed V and J ends, which lost 5 bases and 8 bases, there was a span of 10 bases. Germline loops: CDR1 SGHTA, CDR2 FQGTGA. CDR3 length: 13 amino acids. CDR3 nucleotides: TGTGCCAGCAGCGCGGCGGATGATTCACCCCTCCACTTT. Translating it yields CASSAADDSPLHF.

This rearrangement joins TRBV29-1 to TRBJ2-5; 11 bases map to TRBD2. Germline CDR1 and CDR2: SQVTM and ANQGSEA. The CDR3 spans 13 residues. Losses at the gene ends were 3 bases for V and 6 bases for J; bases not matched to a gene: 3. CDR3 sequence (DNA): TGCAGCGTTGAGACTAGCGGGACAAAGACCCAGTACTTC. Protein: CSVETSGTKTQYF.

The CDR3 nucleotides read TGCGCCAGCAGCCAAGAAAAGGTCGGGACCCCGACTTACTTC. Protein product: CASSQEKVGTPTYF. The rearrangement links TRBV4-3 to TRBJ2-7; D may correspond to TRBD1 or TRBD2 (5 bases each). Trimming took 0 bases from V and 13 from J, leaving 19 bases between them. Germline CDR1 reads LGHNA; CDR2 reads YSLEER. This CDR3 comprises 14 residues.

The rearrangement uses TRBV4-1 and TRBJ2-1; tentatively, D is TRBD1 (5 bases). V was clipped by 3 bases and J by 7 bases, with 13 bases between them. Germline values: CDR1 MGHRA, CDR2 YSYEKL. CDR3 length: 14 residues. Here the CDR3 DNA reads TGCGCCAGCAGCCAGGAAGGGGTAGCTAATGAGCAGTTCTTC. This translates into CASSQEGVANEQFF.

V usage is TRBV11-1 and J usage is TRBJ2-7; D is unclear. Germline V gene sequence: CDR1 SGHAT, CDR2 FQDESV (reference sequence). V was shortened by 5 bases and J by 3 bases, with 8 bases between the two germline ends. The CDR3 loop spans 12 amino acids. Written as DNA, the CDR3 is TGTGCCAGCAGCCATGACGGCTACGAGCAGTACTTC. Protein: CASSHDGYEQYF.

This clonotype came up a few times. This chain uses TRBV20-1 with TRBJ2-7; 7 nucleotides line up with TRBD1. The CDR3 is 12 residues long. Germline V gene data show CDR1 as DFQATT and CDR2 as SNEGSKA (reference sequence). V trimming: 5 bases; J trimming: 2 bases; junction bases outside the gene matches: 3. CDR3 sequence: CSAPGQTYEQYF. CDR3 nucleotide sequence: TGCAGTGCTCCGGGACAGACCTACGAGCAGTACTTC.

J is TRBJ2-5 and V is TRBV10-3; 7 bases are a match to TRBD1. Germline V gives CDR1 ENHRY, CDR2 SYGVKD. The CDR3 loop spans 14 amino acids. The V and J ends lost 5 bases and 2 bases, in that order; junction bases with no gene match: 5. CDR3 sequence reads: CAISRQGPQETQYF. DNA of the CDR3: TGTGCCATCAGTCGACAGGGACCACAAGAGACCCAGTACTTC.

The CDR3 DNA follows: TGCGCCAGCAGCTTGGGGACAGGGGCCGAGACCCAGTACTTC. It specifies CASSLGTGAETQYF. The chain couples TRBV5-1 to TRBJ2-5; 9 nucleotides align to TRBD1. The germline CDR1 and CDR2 sequences are SGHRS and YFSETQ. V gave up 0 bases and J gave up 5 bases; unmatched junction bases: 2. CDR3 length equals 14 residues.

This clonotype appeared a few times. The J gene is TRBJ2-7, the V gene TRBV13; 10 bases map to TRBD2. The CDR3 covers 16 residues. J gave up 5 bases and V 5 bases, and 12 bases lay outside the gene matches. Germline CDR1 is PRHDT and CDR2 is FYEKMQ (reference sequence). CDR3 in amino acids: CASSVPAEREGDEQYF. The DNA for the CDR3 is TGTGCCAGCAGCGTCCCAGCGGAGCGGGAGGGCGACGAGCAGTACTTC.

This chain connects TRBV6-1 to TRBJ2-1, with 8 bases fitting TRBD2. CDR3 size: 19 residues. In germline, CDR1 is MNHNS, CDR2 SASEGT. Germline trimming cut 2 bases from V and 3 bases from J; bases unmatched to any gene: 15. The CDR3 sequence is CASSEFAFKAGVGYNEQFF. The CDR3 bases are TGTGCCAGCAGTGAATTCGCTTTTAAAGCGGGAGTGGGCTACAATGAGCAGTTCTTC.

The chain has TRBV9 and TRBJ2-6; D gene ambiguous. This CDR3 is 18 amino acids long. V lost 0 bases and J 0 bases, leaving 13 bases between the germline ends. Germline V gene data show CDR1 as SGDLS and CDR2 as YYNGEE. The CDR3 protein is CASSVGGKGGSGANVLTF. The DNA of the CDR3 is TGTGCCAGCAGCGTAGGCGGAAAAGGCGGCTCTGGGGCCAACGTCCTGACTTTC.

In this sample, this clonotype turned up a few times. The chain joins TRBV5-1 to TRBJ2-2; D possibly uses TRBD1 or TRBD2 (5 bases each). The CDR3 is made up of 13 amino acids. The germline gives CDR1 SGHRS, CDR2 YFSETQ. The V and J ends lost 7 bases and 1 base respectively, with 8 bases between them. CDR3 loop: CASRGKNTGELFF. The CDR3 DNA reads TGCGCCAGCCGGGGCAAGAACACCGGGGAGCTGTTTTTT.

This clonotype has only a few counts. The chain carries TRBV6-2 or TRBV6-3 and TRBJ2-2; 8 nucleotides match TRBD2. The V gene's germline CDR1 is MNHEY and CDR2 SVGEGT. Losses at the gene ends were 6 bases for V and 0 bases for J; bases not matched to a gene: 3. The CDR3 loop spans 15 amino acids. The CDR3 nucleotides read TGTGCCAGCAGACGCGGGGGGACGAACACCGGGGAGCTGTTTTTT. Its translation is CASRRGGTNTGELFF.

J is TRBJ2-7 and V is TRBV5-1; 10 bases are shared with TRBD1. J was trimmed by 5 bases and V by 4 bases; bases with no gene match: 6. The germline CDR1 and CDR2 sequences are SGHRS and YFSETQ. CDR3 length: 14 amino acids. The CDR3: CASSPGTGENEQYF. CDR3 DNA: TGCGCCAGCAGCCCGGGGACAGGGGAGAACGAGCAGTACTTC.

This clonotype was seen a handful of times. This chain links TRBV5-1 with TRBJ2-2; tentative D call: TRBD2 (6 bases). This CDR3 region has 15 residues. Trimming removed 5 bases at V and 1 base at J, with 12 bases between. Germline CDR1 SGHRS, CDR2 YFSETQ. The CDR3 is CASRAEGVNTGELFF. DNA of the CDR3: TGCGCCAGCAGGGCGGAGGGAGTGAACACCGGGGAGCTGTTTTTT. The whole variable domain, remainder taken from reference TRBV5-1 and TRBJ2-2, is KAGVTQTPRYLIKTRGQQVTLSCSPISGHRSVSWYQQTPGQGLQFLFEYFSETQRNKGNFPGRFSGRQFSNSRSEMNVSTLELGDSALYLCASRAEGVNTGELFFGEGSRLTVL.

The chain carries TRBV4-3 and TRBJ2-6, with D perhaps matching TRBD2 (5 bases). Germline values: CDR1 LGHNA, CDR2 YSLEER. This CDR3 is built from 16 residues. V dropped 1 base and J dropped 1 base, with 8 bases sitting between them. CDR3 in DNA: TGCGCCAGCAGCCAAGGGGAGATTTCTGGGGCCAACGTCCTGACTTTC. It yields the protein CASSQGEISGANVLTF.

The DNA of the CDR3 is TGCGCCAGCAGCCAGGACCACCAGGCCTGGGCGAACACCATATATTTT. Translating gives CASSQDHQAWANTIYF. J is TRBJ1-3 and V is TRBV4-1; unclear D gene. This CDR3 has 16 residues. Germline loops: CDR1 MGHRA, CDR2 YSYEKL. The germline V and J ends were trimmed by 3 bases and 7 bases, with 19 bases remaining between them.